The rows below give T cell receptor beta chains drawn from one sample of a study of monozygotic twins with inflammatory bowel disease. TCRdb reanalyzed the 5' RACE reads, giving one entry per CDR3 protein sequence and no DNA. This sample carries under 200,000 distinct CDR3 sequences, with more than 2.5% going to the ten biggest clones. The sequenced sample consisted of blood. The receptors originated from a human donor with ulcerative colitis or Crohn's disease, or a healthy co-twin of an affected twin (not recorded which). CDR3s include the opening cysteine and the closing phenylalanine or tryptophan. Each record gives: V gene, J gene, CDR3 protein.

>TRBV7-2|TRBJ2-7
CASSFLPEGFEQYF
>TRBV13|TRBJ2-3
CASSLGYRGTDTQYF
>TRBV29-1|TRBJ1-2
CSVATGTNYGYTF
>TRBV12-3/TRBV12-4|TRBJ2-7
CASSLGERERYEQYF
>TRBV5-1|TRBJ2-1
CASSVRLADFSYNEQFF
>TRBV28|TRBJ2-7
CAITNRDRSYEQYF
>TRBV5-1|TRBJ2-5
CASCRMGEQETQYF
>TRBV20-1|TRBJ1-2
CSATIYPSGQGNYGYTF
>TRBV29-1|TRBJ2-5
CSVDTSGIQYF
>TRBV6-2/TRBV6-3|TRBJ2-7
CASIDSGPYEQYF
>TRBV5-1|TRBJ2-3
CASSDRQGPDTQYF
>TRBV7-2|TRBJ2-1
CASSPIAGGYYNEQFF
>TRBV18|TRBJ2-7
CASSPRGIYEQYF
>TRBV7-3|TRBJ2-3
CASKLDGRVTDTQYF
>TRBV7-6|TRBJ2-7
CASSFGQAREQYF
>TRBV2|TRBJ1-1
CASKGTLRNTEAFF
>TRBV3-1|TRBJ1-2
CASSQEGRSGYTF
>TRBV10-2|TRBJ2-2
CASSSGTLGTGELFF
>TRBV5-1|TRBJ2-3
CASSRATSLTDTQYF
>TRBV27|TRBJ1-1
CASSRQGNTEAFF
>TRBV4-1|TRBJ2-2
CASSQLLRGSTGELFF
>TRBV7-6|TRBJ2-7
CASSRDGRGSEQYF
>TRBV7-6|TRBJ2-3
CASSLATGTGIGADTQYF
>TRBV3-1|TRBJ1-6
CASSQVGTAYNSPLHF
>TRBV6-2/TRBV6-3|TRBJ2-1
CASSYSTSTGYEQFF
>TRBV15|TRBJ2-7
CATSRGGGKSYEQYF
>TRBV7-9|TRBJ2-7
CASSFSRSEQYF
>TRBV5-4|TRBJ2-5
CASSLRRRFEETQYF
>TRBV7-3|TRBJ2-5
CASSLIGGGQETQYF
>TRBV25-1|TRBJ2-7
CASSPTSYEQYF
>TRBV5-1|TRBJ2-7
CASGTQSGRENEQYF
>TRBV6-1|TRBJ2-7
CASVKDASYEQYF
>TRBV4-1|TRBJ2-1
CASSRGLAGDTANEQFF
>TRBV18|TRBJ2-2
CASSLKDTGELFF
>TRBV7-9|TRBJ1-1
CASSLQSGRPNTEAFF
>TRBV12-3/TRBV12-4|TRBJ1-6
CASSLQVSTLHF
>TRBV10-3|TRBJ2-3
CAISERGVDTQYF
>TRBV7-9|TRBJ1-1
CASSLDKGRGMNTEAFF
>TRBV10-3|TRBJ2-1
CAISESGTSGGGEQFF
>TRBV28|TRBJ1-6
CASSPLGGQRNSPLHF
>TRBV3-1|TRBJ2-6
CASSPPAGANVLTF
>TRBV7-7|TRBJ2-2
CASSPGLGGRAGELFF
>TRBV5-4|TRBJ2-3
CASSSGLAGRTDTQYF
>TRBV12-3/TRBV12-4|TRBJ2-7
CASSMTNSYEQYF
>TRBV28|TRBJ2-5
CASSLQVAGGETQYF
>TRBV11-3|TRBJ2-3
CASSSRRGFEDTQYF
>TRBV20-1|TRBJ2-4
CSARRGASPMAKNIQYF
>TRBV20-1|TRBJ2-3
CSAHYWGGATDTQYF
>TRBV12-3/TRBV12-4|TRBJ2-1
CASSLGEGRRNEQFF
>TRBV5-1|TRBJ2-1
CASSLKLTRSANNEQFF
>TRBV4-1|TRBJ2-7
CASSPREDYEQYF